This T cell receptor beta chain was recovered during a study of cytomegalovirus exposure and HLA in healthy donors. Germline CDR1 reads SGHDN; CDR2 reads FVKESK. The V and J ends lost 1 base and 6 bases, in that order; junction bases with no gene match: 4. The CDR3 length is 14 residues. To note about this clone: Its antigen remains unknown.

Primers: 60 Vbeta forward and 13 Jbeta reverse. Profiling relied on immunoSEQ multiplex PCR, and the TCRdb table lists in-frame clones only, not all of them. In the table there are around 150,000 clones, about 64% of which are singletons. Study-wide results and limits: V- and J-gene trimming of TCR beta was linked (in a later analysis) to a missense DCLRE1C variant.

The specimen sequenced was PBMCs. The source is a woman in her fifties or sixties in good health and CMV-seropositive. The chain is built from TRBV14 and TRBJ1-2, with 8 bases lining up with TRBD1. The CDR3 here is CASSQGQGADGYTF. The CDR3 region has the DNA TGTGCCAGCAGCCAAGGCCAGGGGGCGGATGGCTACACCTTC.